One T cell receptor beta chain is described in this entry. Its antigen is unidentified. Every donor provided one heparinised blood draw, which averaged about 120 mL. Markers CD45RO/CCR7/CD25/CD127/CD95/CD27 served to sort CD4+ naive, central memory, regulatory and stem cell-like memory cells. The sample belongs to a study of beta chain features in type 1 diabetes. Per germline, CDR1 MNHNS and CDR2 SASEGT. CDR3 length equals 14 residues. The V end was cut by 6 bases, the J end by 3 bases, with 15 bases between. Study-level findings and limits: For patients, the naive, central memory and Treg TCRB repertoires appeared more alike than for healthy donors. Moderate but significant shortening of TCRB CDR3s was recorded in all four CD4+ subsets from Type 1 diabetes patients. Since sequencing was performed on cDNA, cells with high TCR expression could be over-represented.

The sequenced template was cDNA made from the entire isolated RNA. Assay used: immunoSEQ multiplex PCR; TCRdb lists only in-frame clones, some missing. Among approximately 250,000 clones listed, roughly 17% were seen once. The chain couples TRBV6-1 to TRBJ2-7; possibly TRBD1 for D (5 bases). The clonotype comes from a man aged 25 to 40 with type 1 diabetes. Sample: naive CD4+ T cells from blood. CDR3 amino acids: CASSVVKGYYEQYF. The CDR3 bases are TGTGCCAGCAGCGTTGTGAAGGGGTACTACGAGCAGTACTTC.